This T cell receptor beta chain came from a study of blood T cell repertoires in COVID-19. In the authors' workflow: Counts of nucleated cells, estimated from reference gene primer amplification, were obtained. Assay used: immunoSEQ multiplex PCR; TCRdb lists only in-frame clones, some missing. V and J calls and clone size are copied from that table; D and trimming were computed from the DNA. The profile shows roughly 120,000 clones, around 80% of them singletons. Germline V gene sequence: CDR1 SQVTM, CDR2 ANQGSEA. J gave up 6 bases and V 1 base, and 6 bases lay outside the gene matches. The CDR3 contains 13 residues.

The chain has TRBV29-1 and TRBJ2-7; 7 bases are a match to TRBD2. The sequence derives from a man aged 70-80 years with acute or convalescent COVID-19. Sequenced: peripheral blood. The CDR3 nucleotides read TGCAGCGTTGAAGGGGGGGGGAGAGGCGAGCAGTACTTC. This codes for CSVEGGGRGEQYF.